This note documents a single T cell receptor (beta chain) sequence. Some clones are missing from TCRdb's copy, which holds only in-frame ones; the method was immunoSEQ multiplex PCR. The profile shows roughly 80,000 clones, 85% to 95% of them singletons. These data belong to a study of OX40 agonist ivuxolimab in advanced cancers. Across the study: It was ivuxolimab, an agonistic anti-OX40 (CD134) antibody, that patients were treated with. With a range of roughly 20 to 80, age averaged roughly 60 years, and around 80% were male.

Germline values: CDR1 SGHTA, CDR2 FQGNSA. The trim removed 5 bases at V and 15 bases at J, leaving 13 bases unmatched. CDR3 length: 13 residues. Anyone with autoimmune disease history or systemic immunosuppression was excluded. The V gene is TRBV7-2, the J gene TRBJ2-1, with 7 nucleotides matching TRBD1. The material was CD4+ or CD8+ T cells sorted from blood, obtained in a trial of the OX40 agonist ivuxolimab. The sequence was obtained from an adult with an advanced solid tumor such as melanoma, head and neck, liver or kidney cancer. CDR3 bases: TGTGCCAGCAGCCGAGCTAGGGGGCTAACCGGGTTCTTC. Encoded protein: CASSRARGLTGFF.